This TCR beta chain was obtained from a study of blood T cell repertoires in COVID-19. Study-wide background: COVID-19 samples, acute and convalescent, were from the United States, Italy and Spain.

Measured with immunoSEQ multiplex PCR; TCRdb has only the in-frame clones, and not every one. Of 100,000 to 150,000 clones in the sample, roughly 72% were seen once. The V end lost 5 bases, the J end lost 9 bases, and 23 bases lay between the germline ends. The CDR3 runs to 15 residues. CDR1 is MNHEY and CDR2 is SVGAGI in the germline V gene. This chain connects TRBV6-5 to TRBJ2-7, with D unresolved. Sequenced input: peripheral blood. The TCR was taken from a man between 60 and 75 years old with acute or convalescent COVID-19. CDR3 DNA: TGTGCCAGCAGTCCGTTTTTTCCGCAGGCCCAAACGCAGTACTTC. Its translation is CASSPFFPQAQTQYF.